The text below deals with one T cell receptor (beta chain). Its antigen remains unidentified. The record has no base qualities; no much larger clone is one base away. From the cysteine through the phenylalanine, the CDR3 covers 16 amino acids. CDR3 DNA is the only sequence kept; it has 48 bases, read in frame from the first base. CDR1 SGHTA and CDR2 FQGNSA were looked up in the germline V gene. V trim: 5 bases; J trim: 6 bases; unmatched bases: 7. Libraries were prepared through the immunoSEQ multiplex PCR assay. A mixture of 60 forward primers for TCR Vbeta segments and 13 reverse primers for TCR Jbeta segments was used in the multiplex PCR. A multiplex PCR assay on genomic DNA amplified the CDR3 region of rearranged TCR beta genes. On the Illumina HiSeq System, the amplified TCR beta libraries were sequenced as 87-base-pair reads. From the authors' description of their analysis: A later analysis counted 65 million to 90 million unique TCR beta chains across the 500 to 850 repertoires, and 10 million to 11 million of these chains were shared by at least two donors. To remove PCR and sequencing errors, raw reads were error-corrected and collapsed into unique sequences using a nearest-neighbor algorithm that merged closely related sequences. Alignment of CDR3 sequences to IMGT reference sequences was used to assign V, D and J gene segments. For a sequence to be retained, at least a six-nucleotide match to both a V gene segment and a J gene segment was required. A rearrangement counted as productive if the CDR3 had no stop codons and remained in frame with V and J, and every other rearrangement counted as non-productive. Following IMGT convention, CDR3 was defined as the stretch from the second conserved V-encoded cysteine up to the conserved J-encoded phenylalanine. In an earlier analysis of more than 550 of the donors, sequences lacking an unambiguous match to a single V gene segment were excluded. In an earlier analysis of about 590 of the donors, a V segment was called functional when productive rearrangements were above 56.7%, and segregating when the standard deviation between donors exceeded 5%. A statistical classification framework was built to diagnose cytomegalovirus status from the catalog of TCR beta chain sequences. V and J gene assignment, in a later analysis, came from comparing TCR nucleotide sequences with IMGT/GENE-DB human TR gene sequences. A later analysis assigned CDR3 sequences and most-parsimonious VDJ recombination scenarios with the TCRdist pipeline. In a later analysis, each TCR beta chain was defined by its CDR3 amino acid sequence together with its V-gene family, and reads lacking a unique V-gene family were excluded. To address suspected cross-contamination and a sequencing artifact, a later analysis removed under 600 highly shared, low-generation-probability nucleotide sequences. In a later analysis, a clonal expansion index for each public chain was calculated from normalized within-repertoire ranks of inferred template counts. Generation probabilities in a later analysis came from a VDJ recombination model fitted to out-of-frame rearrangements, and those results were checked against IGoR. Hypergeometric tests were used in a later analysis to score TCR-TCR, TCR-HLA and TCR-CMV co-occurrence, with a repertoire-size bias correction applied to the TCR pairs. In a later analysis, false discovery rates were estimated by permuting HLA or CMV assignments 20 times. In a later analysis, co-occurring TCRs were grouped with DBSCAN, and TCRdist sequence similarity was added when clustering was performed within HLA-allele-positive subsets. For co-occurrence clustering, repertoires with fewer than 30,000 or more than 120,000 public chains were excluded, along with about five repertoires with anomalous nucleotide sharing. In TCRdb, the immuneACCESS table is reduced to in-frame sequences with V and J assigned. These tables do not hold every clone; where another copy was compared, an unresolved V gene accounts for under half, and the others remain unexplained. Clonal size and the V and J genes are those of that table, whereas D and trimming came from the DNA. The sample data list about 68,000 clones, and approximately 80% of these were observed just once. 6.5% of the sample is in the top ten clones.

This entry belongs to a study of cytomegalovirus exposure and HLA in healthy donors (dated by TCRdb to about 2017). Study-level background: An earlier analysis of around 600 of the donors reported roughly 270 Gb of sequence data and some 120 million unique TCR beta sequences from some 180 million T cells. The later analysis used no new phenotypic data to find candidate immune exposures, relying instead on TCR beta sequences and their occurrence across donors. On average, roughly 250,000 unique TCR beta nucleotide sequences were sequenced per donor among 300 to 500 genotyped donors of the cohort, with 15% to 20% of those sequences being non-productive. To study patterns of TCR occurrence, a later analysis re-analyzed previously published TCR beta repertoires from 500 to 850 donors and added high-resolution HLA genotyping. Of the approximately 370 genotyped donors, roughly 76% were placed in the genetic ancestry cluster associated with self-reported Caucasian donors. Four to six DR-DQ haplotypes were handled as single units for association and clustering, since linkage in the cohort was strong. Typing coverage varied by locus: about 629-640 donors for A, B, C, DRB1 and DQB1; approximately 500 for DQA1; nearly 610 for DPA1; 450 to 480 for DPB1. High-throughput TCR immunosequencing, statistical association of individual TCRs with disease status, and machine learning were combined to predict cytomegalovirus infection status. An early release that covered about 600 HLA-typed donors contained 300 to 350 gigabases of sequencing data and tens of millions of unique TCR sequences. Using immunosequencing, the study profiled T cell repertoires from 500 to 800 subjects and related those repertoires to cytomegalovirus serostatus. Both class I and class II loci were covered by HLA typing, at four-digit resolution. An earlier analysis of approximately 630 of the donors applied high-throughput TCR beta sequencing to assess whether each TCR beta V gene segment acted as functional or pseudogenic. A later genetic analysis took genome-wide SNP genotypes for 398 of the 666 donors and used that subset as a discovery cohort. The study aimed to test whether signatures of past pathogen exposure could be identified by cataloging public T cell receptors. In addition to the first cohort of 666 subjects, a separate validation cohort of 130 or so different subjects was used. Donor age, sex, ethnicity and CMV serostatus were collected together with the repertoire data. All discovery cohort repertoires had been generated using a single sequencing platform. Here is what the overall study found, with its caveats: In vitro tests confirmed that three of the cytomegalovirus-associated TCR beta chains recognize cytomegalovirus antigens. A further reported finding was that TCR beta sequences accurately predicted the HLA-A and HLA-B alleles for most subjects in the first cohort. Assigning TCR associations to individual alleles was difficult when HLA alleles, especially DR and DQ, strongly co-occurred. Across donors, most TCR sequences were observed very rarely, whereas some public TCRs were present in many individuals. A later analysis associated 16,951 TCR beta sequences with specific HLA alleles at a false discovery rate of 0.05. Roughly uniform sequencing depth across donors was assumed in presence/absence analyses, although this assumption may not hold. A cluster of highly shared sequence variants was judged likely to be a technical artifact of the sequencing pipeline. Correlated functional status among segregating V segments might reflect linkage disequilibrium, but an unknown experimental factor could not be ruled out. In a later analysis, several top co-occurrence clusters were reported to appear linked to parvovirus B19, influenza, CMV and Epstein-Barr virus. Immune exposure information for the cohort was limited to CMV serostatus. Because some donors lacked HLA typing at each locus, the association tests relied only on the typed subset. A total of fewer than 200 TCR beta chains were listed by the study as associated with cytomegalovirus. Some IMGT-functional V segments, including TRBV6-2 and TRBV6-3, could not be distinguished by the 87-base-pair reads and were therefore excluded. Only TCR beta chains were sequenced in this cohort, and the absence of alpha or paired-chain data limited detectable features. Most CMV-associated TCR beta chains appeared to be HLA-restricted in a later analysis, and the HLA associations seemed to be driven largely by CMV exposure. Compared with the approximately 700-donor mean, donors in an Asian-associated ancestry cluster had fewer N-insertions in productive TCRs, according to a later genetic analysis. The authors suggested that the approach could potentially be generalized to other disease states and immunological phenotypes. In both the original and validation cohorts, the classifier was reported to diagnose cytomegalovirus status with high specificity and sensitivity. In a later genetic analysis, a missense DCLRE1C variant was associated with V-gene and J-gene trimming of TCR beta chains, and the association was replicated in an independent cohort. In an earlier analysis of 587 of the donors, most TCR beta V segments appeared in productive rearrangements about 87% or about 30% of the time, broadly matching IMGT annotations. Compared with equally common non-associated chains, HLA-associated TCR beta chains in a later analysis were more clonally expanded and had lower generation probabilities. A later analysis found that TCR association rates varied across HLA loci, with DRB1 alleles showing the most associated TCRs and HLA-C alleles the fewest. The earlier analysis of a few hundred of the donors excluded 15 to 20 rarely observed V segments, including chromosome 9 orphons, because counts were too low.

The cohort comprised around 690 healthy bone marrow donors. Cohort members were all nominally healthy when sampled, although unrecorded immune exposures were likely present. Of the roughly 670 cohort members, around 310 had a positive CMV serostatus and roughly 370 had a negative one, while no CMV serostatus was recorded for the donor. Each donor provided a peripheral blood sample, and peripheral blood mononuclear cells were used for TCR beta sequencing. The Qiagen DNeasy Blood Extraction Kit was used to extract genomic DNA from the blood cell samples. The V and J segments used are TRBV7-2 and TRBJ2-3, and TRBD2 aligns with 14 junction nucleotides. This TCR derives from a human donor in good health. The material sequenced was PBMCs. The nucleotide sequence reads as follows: TGTGCCAGCAGCATCGATGGGACTAGCGGGGGTGATACGCAGTATTTT. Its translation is CASSIDGTSGGDTQYF.